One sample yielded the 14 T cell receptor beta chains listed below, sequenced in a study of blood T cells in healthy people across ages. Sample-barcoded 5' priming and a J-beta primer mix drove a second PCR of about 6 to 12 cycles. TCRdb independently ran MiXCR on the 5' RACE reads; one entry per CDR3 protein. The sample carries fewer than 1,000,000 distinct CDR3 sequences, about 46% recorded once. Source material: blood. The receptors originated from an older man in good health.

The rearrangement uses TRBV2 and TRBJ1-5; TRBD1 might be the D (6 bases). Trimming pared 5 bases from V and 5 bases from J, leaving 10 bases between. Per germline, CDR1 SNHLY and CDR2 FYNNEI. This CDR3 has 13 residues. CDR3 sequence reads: CASSRDMDQPQHF. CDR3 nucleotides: TGTGCCAGCAGTCGGGACATGGATCAGCCCCAGCATTTT.

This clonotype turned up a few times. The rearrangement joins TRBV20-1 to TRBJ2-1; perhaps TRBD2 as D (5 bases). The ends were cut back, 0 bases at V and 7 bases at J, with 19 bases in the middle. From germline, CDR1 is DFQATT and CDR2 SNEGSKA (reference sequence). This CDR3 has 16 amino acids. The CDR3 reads CSARDGSTHPGNEQFF. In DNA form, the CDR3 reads TGCAGTGCTAGAGATGGCAGCACTCATCCGGGGAATGAGCAGTTCTTC.

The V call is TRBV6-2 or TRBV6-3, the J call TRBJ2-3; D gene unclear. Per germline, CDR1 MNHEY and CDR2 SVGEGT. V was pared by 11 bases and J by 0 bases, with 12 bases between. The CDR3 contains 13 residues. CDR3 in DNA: TGTGCCGGATCGCTATTAAGCACAGATACGCAGTATTTT. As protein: CAGSLLSTDTQYF.

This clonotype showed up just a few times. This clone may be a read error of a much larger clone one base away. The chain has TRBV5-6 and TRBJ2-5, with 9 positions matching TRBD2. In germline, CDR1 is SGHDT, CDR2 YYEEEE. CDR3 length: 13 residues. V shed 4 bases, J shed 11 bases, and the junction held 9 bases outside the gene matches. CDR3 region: CASSVGTSNEQYF. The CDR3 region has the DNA TGTGCCAGCAGCGTCGGGACTAGCAATGAGCAGTACTTC.

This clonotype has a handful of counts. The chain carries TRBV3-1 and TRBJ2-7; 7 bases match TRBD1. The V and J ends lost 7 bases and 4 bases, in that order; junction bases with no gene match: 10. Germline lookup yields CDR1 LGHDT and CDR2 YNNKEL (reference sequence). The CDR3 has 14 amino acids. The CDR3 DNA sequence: TGTGCCAGCAATGACAGGGTCCCTCCGTACGAGCAGTACTTC. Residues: CASNDRVPPYEQYF.

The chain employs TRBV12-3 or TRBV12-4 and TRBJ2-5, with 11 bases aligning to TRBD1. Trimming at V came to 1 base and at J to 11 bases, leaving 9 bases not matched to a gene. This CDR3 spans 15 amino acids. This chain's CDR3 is CASSLGRTGGTKQYF. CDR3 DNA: TGTGCCAGCAGTTTAGGACGGACAGGGGGCACGAAGCAGTACTTC.

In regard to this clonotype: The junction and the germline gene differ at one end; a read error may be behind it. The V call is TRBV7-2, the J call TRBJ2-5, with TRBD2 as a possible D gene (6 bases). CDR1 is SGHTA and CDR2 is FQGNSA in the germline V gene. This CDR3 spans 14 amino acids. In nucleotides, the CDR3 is TGTCCCAGCTCCCTTTTGGGGGGAGAAGAGACCCAGTACTTC. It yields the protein CPSSLLGGEETQYF. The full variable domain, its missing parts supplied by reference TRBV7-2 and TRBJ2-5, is GAGVSQSPSNKVTEKGKDVELRCDPISGHTALYWYRQSLGQGLEFLIYFQGNSAPDKSGLPSDRFSAERTGGSVSTLTIQRTQQEDSAVYLCPSSLLGGEETQYFGPGTRLLVL.

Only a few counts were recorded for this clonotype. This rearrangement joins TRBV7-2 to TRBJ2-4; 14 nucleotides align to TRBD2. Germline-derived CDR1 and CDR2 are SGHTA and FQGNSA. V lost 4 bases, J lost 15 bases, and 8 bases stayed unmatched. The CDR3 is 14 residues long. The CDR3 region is CASSWGTSGRSWYF. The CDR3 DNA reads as TGTGCCAGCAGCTGGGGGACTAGCGGGAGAAGTTGGTACTTC.

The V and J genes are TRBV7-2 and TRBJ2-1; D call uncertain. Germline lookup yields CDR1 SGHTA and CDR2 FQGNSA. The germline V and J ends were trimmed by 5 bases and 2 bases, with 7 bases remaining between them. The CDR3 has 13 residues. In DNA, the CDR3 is TGTGCCAGCAGCGTAACCACCTACAATGAGCAGTTCTTC. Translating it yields CASSVTTYNEQFF.

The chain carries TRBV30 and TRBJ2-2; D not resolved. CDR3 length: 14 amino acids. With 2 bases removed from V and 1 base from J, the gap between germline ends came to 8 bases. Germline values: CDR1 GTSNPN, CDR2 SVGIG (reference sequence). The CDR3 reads CAWSFNRNTGELFF. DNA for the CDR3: TGTGCCTGGAGTTTTAACAGGAACACCGGGGAGCTGTTTTTT.

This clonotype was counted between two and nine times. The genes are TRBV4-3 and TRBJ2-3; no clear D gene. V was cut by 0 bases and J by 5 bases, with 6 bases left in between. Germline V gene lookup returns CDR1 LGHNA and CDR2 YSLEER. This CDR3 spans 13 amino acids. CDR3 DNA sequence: TGCGCCAGCAGCCAAGATTTGGGAGATACGCAGTATTTT. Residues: CASSQDLGDTQYF.

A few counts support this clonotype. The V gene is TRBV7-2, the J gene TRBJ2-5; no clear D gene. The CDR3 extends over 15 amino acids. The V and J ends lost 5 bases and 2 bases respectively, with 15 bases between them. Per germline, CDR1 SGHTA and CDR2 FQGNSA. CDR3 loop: CASSAEPGRQETQYF. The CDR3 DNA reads TGTGCCAGCAGCGCGGAGCCAGGCCGTCAAGAGACCCAGTACTTC.

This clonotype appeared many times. CDR3 DNA: TGTGCCAGCAGCCCCGCCCTCGCAGATACGCAGTATTTT. Translated: CASSPALADTQYF. The chain combines TRBV7-6 with TRBJ2-3, with unresolved D. The CDR3 is 13 amino acids. V was shortened by 5 bases and J by 4 bases, with 10 bases between the two germline ends. The germline V gene has CDR1 SGHVS and CDR2 FNYEAQ.

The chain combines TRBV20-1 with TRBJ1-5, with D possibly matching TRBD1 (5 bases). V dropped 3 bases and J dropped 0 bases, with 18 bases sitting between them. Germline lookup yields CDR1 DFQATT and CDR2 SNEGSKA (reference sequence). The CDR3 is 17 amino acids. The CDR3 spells CSASFAGGRYSNQPQHF. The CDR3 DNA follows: TGCAGTGCTAGTTTTGCGGGGGGAAGGTATAGCAATCAGCCCCAGCATTTT.